This T cell receptor (beta chain) came from a study of neurological immune-mediated disorders. This clonotype was seen at least ten times. An end of the junction does not agree with germline; a read error may underlie this. TCRdb independently ran MiXCR on the 5' RACE reads; one entry per CDR3 protein. The sample yields under 100,000 distinct CDR3 sequences, under 4.5% seen once. The CDR3 has 15 amino acids. Germline CDR1 is DFQATT and CDR2 is SNEGSKA (reference sequence). As for time point: longitudinal time-point 3. The sequencing sample was made of PBMCs. This receptor was taken from a woman aged 55-69 years with multiple sclerosis. The chain combines TRBV20-1 with TRBJ2-4; 8 bases are a match to TRBD1. The CDR3 loop is CSARDQGQAKDIQYF. The CDR3 bases are TGCAGTGCTAGAGATCAGGGACAGGCCAAAGACATTCAGTACTTC.